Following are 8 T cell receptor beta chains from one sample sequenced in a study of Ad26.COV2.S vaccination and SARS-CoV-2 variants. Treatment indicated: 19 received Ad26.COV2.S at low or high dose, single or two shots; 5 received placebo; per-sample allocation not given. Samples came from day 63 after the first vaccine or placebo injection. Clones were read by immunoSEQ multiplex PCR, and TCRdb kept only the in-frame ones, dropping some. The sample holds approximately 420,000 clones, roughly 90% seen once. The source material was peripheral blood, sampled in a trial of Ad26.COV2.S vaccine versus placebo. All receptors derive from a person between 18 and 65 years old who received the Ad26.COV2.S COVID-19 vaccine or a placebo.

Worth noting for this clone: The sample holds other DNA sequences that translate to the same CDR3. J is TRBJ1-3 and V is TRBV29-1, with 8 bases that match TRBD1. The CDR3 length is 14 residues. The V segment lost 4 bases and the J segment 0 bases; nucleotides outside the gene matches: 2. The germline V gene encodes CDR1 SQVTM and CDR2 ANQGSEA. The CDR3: CSVGDRSSGNTIYF. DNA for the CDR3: TGCAGCGTTGGGGACAGGTCCTCTGGAAACACCATATATTTT.

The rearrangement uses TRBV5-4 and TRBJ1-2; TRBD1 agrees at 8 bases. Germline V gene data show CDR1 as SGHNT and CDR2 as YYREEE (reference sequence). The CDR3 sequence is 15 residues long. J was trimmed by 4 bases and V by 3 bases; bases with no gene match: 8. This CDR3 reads CASSSDRGRLYGYTF. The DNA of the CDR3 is TGTGCCAGCAGCTCCGACAGGGGTAGACTCTATGGCTACACCTTC.

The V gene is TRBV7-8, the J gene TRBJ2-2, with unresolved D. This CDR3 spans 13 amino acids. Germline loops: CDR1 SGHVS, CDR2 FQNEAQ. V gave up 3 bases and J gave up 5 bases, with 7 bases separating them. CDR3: CASSFRKTGELFF. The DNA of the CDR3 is TGTGCCAGCAGCTTTCGTAAGACCGGGGAGCTGTTTTTT.

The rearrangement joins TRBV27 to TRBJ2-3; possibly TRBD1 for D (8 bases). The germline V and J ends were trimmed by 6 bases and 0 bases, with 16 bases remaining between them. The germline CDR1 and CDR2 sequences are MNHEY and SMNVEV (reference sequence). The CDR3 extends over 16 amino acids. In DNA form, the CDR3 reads TGTGCCAGCAGCAACAGGGGGGGGAAAAGCACAGATACGCAGTATTTT. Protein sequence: CASSNRGGKSTDTQYF.

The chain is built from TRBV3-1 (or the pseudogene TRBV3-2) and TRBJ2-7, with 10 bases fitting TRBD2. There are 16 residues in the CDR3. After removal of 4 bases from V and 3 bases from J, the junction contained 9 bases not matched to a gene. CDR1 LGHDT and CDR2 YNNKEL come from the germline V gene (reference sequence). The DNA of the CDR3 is TGTGCCAGCAGCCCCTTTCCTAGCGGGGGCCTCTACGAGCAGTACTTC. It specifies CASSPFPSGGLYEQYF.

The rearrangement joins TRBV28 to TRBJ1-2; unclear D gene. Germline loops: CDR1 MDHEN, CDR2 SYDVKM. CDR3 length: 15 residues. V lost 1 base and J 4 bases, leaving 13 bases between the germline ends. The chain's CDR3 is CASSLSQRYTYGYTF. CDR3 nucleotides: TGTGCCAGCAGTTTATCCCAAAGATATACCTATGGCTACACCTTC.

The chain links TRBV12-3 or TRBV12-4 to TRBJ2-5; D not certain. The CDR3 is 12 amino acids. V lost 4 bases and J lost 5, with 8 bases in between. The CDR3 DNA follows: TGTGCCAGCAGTTCCCACAGTGAGACCCAGTACTTC. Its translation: CASSSHSETQYF.

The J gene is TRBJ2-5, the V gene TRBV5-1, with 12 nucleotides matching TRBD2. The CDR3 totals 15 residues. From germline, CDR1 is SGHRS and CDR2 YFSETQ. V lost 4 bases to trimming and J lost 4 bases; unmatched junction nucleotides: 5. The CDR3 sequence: CASSRTSGETETQYF. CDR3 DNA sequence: TGCGCCAGCAGCAGGACTAGCGGGGAGACAGAGACCCAGTACTTC.